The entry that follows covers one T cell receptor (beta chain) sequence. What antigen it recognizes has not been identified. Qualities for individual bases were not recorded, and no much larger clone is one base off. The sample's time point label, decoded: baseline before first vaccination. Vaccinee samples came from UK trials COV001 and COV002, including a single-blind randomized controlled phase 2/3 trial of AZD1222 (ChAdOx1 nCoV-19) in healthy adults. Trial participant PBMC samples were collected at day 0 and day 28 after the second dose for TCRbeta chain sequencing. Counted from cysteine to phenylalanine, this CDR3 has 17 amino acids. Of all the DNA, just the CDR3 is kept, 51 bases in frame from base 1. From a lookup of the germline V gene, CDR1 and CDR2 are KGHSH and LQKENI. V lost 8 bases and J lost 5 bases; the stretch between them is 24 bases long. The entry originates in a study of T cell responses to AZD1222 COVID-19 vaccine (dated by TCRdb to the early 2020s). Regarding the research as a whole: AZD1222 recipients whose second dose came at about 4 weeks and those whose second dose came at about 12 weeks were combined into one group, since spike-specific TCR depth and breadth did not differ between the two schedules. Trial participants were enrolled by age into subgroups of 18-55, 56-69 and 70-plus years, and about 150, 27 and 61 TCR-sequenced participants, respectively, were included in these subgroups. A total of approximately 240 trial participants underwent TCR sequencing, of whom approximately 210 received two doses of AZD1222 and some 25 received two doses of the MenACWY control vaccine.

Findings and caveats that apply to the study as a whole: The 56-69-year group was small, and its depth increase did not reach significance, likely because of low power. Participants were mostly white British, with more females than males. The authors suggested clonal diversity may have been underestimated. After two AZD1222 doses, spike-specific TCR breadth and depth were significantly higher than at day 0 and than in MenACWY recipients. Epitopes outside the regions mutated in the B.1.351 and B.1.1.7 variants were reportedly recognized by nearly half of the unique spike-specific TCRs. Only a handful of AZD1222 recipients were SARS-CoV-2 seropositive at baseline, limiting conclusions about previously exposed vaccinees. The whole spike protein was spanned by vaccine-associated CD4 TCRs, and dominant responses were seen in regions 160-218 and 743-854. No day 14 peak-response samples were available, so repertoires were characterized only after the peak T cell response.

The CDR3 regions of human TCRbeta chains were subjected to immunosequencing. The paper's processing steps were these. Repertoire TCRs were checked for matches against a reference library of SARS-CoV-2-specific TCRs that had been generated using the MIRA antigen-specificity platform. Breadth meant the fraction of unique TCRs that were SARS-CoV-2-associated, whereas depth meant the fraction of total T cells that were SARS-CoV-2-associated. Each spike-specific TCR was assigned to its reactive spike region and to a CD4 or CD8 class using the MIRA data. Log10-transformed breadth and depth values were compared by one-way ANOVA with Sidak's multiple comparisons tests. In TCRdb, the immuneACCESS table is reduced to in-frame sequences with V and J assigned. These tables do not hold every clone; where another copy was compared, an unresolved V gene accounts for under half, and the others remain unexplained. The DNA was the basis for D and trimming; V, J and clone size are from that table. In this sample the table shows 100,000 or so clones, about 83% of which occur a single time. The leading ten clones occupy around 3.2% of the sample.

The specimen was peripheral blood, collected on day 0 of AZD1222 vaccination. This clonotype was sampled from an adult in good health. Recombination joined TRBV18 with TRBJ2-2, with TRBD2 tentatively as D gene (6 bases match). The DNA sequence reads TGTGCCAGCACCAACCGTCAGGCGGGGACGATTACCGGGGAGCTGTTTTTT. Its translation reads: CASTNRQAGTITGELFF.